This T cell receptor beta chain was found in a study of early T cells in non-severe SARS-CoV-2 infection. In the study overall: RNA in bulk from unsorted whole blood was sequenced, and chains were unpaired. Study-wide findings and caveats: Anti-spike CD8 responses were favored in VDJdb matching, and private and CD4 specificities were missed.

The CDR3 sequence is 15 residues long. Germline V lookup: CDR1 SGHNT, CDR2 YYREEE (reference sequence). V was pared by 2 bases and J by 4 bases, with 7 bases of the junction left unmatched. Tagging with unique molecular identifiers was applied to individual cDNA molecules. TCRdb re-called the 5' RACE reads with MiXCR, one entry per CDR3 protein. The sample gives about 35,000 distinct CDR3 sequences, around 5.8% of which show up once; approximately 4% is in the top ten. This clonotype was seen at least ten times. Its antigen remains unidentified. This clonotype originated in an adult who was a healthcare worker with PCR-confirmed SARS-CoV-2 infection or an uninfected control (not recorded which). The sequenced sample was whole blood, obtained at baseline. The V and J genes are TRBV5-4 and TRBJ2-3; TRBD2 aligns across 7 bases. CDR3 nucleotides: TGTGCCAGCAGCTTCTCGGCGGGGAGGGCAGATACGCAGTATTTT. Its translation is CASSFSAGRADTQYF.